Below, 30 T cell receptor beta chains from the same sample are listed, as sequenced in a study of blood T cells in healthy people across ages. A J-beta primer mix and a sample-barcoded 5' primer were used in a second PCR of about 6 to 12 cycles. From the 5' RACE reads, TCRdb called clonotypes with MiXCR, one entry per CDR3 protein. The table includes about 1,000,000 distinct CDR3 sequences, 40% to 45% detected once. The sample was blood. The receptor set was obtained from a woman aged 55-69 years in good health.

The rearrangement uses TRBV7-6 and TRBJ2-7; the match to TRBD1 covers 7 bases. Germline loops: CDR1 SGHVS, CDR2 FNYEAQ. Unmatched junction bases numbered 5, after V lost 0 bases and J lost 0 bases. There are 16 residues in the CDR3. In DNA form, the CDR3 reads TGTGCCAGCAGCTTAGCCCCCCGGGACAGCTCCTACGAGCAGTACTTC. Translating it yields CASSLAPRDSSYEQYF.

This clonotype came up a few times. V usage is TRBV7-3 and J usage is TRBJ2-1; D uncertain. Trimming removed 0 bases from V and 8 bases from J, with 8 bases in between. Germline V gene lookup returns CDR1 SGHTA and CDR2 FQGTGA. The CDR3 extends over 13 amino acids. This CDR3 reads CASSLTKKDEQFF. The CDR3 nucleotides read TGTGCCAGCAGCTTAACGAAGAAGGATGAGCAGTTCTTC. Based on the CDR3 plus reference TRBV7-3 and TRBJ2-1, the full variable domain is GAGVSQTPSNKVTEKGKYVELRCDPISGHTALYWYRQSLGQGPEFLIYFQGTGAADDSGLPNDRFFAVRPEGSVSTLKIQRTERGDSAVYLCASSLTKKDEQFFGPGTRLTVL.

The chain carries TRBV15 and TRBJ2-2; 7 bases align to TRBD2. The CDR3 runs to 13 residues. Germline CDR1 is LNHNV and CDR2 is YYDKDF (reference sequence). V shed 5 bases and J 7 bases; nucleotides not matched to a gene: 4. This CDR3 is CATSLGGLGELFF. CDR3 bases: TGTGCCACCAGCCTGGGAGGGCTCGGGGAGCTGTTTTTT.

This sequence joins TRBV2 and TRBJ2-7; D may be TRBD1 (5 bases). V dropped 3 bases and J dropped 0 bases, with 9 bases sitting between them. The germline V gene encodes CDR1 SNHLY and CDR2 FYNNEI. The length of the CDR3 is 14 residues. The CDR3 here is CASSEGLASYEQYF. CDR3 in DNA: TGTGCCAGCAGTGAGGGGCTGGCCTCCTACGAGCAGTACTTC.

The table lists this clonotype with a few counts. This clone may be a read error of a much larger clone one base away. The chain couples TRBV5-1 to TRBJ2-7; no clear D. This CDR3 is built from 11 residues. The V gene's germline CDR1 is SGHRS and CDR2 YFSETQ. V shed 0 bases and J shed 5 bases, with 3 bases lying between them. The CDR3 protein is CASSLAHEQYF. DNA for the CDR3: TGCGCCAGCAGCTTGGCCCACGAGCAGTACTTC.

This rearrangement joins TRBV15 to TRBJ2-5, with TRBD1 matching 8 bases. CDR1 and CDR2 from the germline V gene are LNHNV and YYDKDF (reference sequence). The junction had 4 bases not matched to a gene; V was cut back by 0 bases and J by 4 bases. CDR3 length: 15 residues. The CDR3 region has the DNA TGTGCCACCAGCAGAGAGGGTGGGACAGGAGAGACCCAGTACTTC. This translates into CATSREGGTGETQYF.

This chain's CDR3 is CASSAGTSGLRETQYF. The DNA for the CDR3 is TGTGCCAGCAGTGCGGGGACTAGCGGGCTTCGGGAGACCCAGTACTTC. This chain connects TRBV27 to TRBJ2-5; 12 positions match TRBD2. The CDR3 is made up of 16 amino acids. The germline V gene has CDR1 MNHEY and CDR2 SMNVEV (reference sequence). V lost 5 bases and J lost 5; bases outside the gene matches: 9.

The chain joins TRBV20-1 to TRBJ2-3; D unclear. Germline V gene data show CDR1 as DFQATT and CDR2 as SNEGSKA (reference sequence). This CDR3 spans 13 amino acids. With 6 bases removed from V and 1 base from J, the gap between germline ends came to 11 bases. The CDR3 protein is CSAVHSRTDTQYF. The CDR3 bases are TGCAGTGCCGTTCATAGCCGCACAGATACGCAGTATTTT.

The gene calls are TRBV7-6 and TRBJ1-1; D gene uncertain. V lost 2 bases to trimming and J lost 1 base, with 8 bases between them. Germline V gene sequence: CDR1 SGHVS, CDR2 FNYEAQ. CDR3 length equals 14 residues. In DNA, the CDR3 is TGTGCCAGCAGCTTAAAACAGCGGAACACTGAAGCTTTCTTT. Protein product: CASSLKQRNTEAFF.

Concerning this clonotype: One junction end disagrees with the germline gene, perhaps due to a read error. The CDR3 sequence is CASSFTAETDAQYF. CDR3 nucleotide sequence: TGTGCCAGCAGTTTTACGGCAGAGACAGATGCGCAGTATTTT. The chain carries TRBV6-5 and TRBJ2-3; D might be TRBD1 (5 bases). CDR1 is MNHEY and CDR2 is SVGAGI in the germline V gene. CDR3 length: 14 amino acids.

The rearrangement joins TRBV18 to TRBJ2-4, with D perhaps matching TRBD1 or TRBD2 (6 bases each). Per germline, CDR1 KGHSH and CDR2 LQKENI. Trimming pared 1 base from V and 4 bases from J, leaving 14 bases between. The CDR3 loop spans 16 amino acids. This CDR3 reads CASSPLVRGEKNIQYF. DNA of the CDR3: TGTGCCAGCTCACCACTGGTGAGGGGGGAGAAAAACATTCAGTACTTC.

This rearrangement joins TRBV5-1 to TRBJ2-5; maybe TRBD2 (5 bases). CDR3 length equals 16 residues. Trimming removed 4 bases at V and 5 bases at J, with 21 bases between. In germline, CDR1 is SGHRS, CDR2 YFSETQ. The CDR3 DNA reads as TGCGCCAGCAGCGCCCCGTCGGAGGATCGCAGGGAGACCCAGTACTTC. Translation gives CASSAPSEDRRETQYF. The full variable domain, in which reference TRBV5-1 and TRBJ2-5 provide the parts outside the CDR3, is KAGVTQTPRYLIKTRGQQVTLSCSPISGHRSVSWYQQTPGQGLQFLFEYFSETQRNKGNFPGRFSGRQFSNSRSEMNVSTLELGDSALYLCASSAPSEDRRETQYFGPGTRLLVL.

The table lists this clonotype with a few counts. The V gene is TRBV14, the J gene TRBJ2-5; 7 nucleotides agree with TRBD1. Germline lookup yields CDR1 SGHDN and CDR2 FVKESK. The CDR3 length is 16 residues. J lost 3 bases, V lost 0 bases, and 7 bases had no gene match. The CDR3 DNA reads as TGTGCCAGCAGCCAAGAAGGACAGGACCTAGAAGAGACCCAGTACTTC. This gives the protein CASSQEGQDLEETQYF.

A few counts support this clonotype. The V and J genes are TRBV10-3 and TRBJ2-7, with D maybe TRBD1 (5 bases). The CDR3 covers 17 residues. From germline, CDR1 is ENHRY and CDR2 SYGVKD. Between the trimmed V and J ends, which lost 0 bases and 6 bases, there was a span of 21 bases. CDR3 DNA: TGTGCCATCAGTGAGTCGGGGCGACAGTCGCCTTGGGCCGAGCAGTACTTC. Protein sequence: CAISESGRQSPWAEQYF.

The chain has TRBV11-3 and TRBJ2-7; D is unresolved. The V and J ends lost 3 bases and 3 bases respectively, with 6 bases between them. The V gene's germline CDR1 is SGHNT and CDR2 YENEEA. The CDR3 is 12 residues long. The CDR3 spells CASSFDGYEQYF. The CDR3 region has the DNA TGTGCCAGCAGCTTCGACGGCTACGAGCAGTACTTC.

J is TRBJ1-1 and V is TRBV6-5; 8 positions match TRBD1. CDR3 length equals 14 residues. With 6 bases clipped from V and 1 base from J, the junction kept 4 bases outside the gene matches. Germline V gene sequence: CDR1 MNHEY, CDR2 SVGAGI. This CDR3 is CASRIGQGNTEAFF. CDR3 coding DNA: TGTGCCAGCAGGATTGGACAGGGGAACACTGAAGCTTTCTTT.

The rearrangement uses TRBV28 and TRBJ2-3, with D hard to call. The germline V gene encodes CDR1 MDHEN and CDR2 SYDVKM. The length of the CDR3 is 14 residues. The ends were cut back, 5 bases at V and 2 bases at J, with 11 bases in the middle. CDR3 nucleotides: TGTGCCAGCAGTGAAACCGGGCCCACAGATACGCAGTATTTT. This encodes CASSETGPTDTQYF.

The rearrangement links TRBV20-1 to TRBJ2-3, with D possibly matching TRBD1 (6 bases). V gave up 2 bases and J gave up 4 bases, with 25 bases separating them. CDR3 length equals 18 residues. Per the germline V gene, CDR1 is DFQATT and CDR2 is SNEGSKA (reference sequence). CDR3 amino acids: CSARNLRPTGRTPDTQYF. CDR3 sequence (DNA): TGCAGTGCTAGAAATCTCAGACCGACAGGACGAACTCCAGATACGCAGTATTTT.

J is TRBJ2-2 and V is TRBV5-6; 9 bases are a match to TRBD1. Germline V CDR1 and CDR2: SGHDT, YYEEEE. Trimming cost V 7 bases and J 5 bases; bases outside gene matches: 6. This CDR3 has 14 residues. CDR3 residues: CASVRQGGTGELFF. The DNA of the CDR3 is TGTGCCAGCGTCAGACAGGGGGGGACCGGGGAGCTGTTTTTT.

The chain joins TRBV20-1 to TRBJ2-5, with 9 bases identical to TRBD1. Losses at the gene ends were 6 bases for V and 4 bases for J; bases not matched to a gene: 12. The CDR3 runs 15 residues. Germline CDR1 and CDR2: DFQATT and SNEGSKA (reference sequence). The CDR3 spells CSAHPQGARLETQYF. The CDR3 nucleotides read TGCAGTGCCCACCCACAGGGGGCTAGGCTAGAGACCCAGTACTTC.

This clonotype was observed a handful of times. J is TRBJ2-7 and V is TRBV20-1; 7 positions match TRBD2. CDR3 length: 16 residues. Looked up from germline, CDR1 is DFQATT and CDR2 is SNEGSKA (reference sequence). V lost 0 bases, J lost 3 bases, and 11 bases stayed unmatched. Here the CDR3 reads CSARDPWAGADYEQYF. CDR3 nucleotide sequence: TGCAGTGCTAGAGACCCTTGGGCGGGAGCAGACTACGAGCAGTACTTC.

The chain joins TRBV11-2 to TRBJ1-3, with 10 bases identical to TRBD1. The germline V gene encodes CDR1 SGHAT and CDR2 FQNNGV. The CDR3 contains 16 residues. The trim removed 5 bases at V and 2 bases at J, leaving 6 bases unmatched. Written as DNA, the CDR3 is TGTGCCAGCAGCCCTCGGACAGGGGGGACTGGAAACACCATATATTTT. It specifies CASSPRTGGTGNTIYF.

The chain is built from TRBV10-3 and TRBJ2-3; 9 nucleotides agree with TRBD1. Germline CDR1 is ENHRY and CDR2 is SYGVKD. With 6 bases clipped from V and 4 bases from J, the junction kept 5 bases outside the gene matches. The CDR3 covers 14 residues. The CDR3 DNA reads TGTGCCATCAGGACCGGGACAGGGCCAGATACGCAGTATTTT. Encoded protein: CAIRTGTGPDTQYF.

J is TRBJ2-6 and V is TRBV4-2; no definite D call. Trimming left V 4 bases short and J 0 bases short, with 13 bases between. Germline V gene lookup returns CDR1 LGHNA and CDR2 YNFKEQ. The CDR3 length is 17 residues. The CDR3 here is CASSRIRTDSGANVLTF. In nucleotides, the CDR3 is TGTGCCAGCAGCCGAATAAGGACCGACTCTGGGGCCAACGTCCTGACTTTC.

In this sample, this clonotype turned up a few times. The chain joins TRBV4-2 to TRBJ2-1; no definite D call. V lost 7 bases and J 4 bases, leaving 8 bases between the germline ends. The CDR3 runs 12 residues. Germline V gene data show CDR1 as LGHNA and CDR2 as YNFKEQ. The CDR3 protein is CASTYDYNEQFF. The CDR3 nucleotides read TGTGCCAGCACCTACGATTACAATGAGCAGTTCTTC.

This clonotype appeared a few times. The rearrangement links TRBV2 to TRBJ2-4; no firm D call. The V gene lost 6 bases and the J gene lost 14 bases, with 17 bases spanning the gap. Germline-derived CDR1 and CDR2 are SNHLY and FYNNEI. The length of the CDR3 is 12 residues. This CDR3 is CASRGPDSLKYF. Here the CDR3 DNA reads TGTGCCAGCAGGGGTCCTGACTCGCTGAAGTACTTC.

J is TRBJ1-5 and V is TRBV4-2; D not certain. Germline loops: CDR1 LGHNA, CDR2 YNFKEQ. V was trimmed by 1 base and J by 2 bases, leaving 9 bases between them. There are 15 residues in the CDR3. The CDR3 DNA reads TGTGCCAGCAGCCAAGGAGGAGTTGGCAATCAGCCCCAGCATTTT. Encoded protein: CASSQGGVGNQPQHF.

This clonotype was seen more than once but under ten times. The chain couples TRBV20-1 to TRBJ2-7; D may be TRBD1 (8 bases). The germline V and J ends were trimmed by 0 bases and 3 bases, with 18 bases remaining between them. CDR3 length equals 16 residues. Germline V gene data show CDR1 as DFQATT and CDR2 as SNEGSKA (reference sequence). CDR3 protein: CSAREPQGGSIYEQYF. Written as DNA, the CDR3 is TGCAGTGCTAGAGAACCACAGGGGGGGTCAATCTACGAGCAGTACTTC.

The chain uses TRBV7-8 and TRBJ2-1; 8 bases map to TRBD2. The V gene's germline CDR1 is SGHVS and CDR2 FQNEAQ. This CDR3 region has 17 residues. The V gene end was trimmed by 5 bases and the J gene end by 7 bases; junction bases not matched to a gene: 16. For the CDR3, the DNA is TGTGCCAGCAGCGTGACTAGTACTAGCGGTCTGAAGAATGAGCAGTTCTTC. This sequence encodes CASSVTSTSGLKNEQFF.

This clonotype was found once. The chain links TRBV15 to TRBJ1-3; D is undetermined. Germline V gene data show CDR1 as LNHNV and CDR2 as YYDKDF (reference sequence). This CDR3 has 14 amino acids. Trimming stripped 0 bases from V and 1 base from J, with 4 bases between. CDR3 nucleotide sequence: TGTGCCACCAGCAGAGAAGGTTCTGGAAACACCATATATTTT. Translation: CATSREGSGNTIYF.